This T cell receptor beta chain originates from a study of regulatory T cells in long-lasting Graves disease. Study-level results: Since the sample size was small, accuracy may have been reduced.

The sample's time point: newly diagnosed GD, antithyroid drugs for less than 3 months. The TCR library used RNA extracted from PBMCs. The TCR beta library used iRepertoire HTBI primers with Arm-PCR amplification of CDR3. From the multiplex PCR reads, TCRdb called clonotypes with MiXCR, one entry per CDR3 protein. Among about 540,000 distinct CDR3 sequences, approximately 15% were seen once, and the ten largest hold roughly a tenth. Germline V CDR1 and CDR2: SGHVS, FNYEAQ. Trimming took 5 bases from V and 5 from J, leaving 15 bases between them. The CDR3 is 14 amino acids. About this clonotype itself: Its antigen is still unknown.

The sample also formed part of further work on T cells in Graves' hyperthyroidism and ophthalmopathy. This second study says: An initial round of RT-PCR targeting the TCR CDR3 relied on the HTBI primer set.

The sequenced sample was peripheral blood mononuclear cells (PBMCs), obtained at new diagnosis, from a patient treated with antithyroid drugs. This sequence originates from a man aged 30 to 39 with Graves disease. The rearrangement links TRBV7-6 to TRBJ2-5; weak D call: TRBD2 (6 bases). Written as DNA, the CDR3 is TGTGCCAGCAGCCCCCCGGCGGGGTATGAGACCCAGTACTTC. Translation gives CASSPPAGYETQYF.